A single sample gave rise to the 23 T cell receptor beta chains below, sequenced in a study of T cells expressing NK-cell markers. TCRdb reworked the 5' RACE reads into one entry per CDR3 protein, no DNA. The sample's table shows 550,000 to 600,000 distinct CDR3 sequences. The specimen sequenced was blood T cells: a sorted CD56 or NKG2C T cell subset, CD4+ or CD8+ T cells, or bulk PBMC T cells (not recorded which). Every receptor here comes from a man aged 18 to 29 in good health.

The chain has TRBV30 and TRBJ1-5. Germline V CDR1 and CDR2: GTSNPN, SVGIG (reference sequence). This CDR3 spans 14 amino acids. This CDR3 reads CAWSYPDVTQPQHF.

Here the CDR3 reads CASSGGASTNEKLFF. The genes are TRBV9 and TRBJ1-4. Per germline, CDR1 SGDLS and CDR2 YYNGEE. The CDR3 consists of 15 residues.

CDR3 in amino acids: CASSARGRSTDTQYF. J is TRBJ2-3 and V is TRBV10-2; no DNA is available, so the TRBD1 call from TCRdb remains unchecked. Germline V lookup: CDR1 WSHSY, CDR2 SAAADI. The CDR3 has 15 residues.

The chain combines TRBV7-2 with TRBJ2-2; TCRdb names TRBD2, which stays unverified in the absence of DNA. CDR3 length: 17 residues. From germline, CDR1 is SGHTA and CDR2 FQGNSA. The CDR3: CASSLVRTRRGTGELFF.

The CDR3 sequence is CSAQPGPSSGNTIYF. The V call is TRBV20-1, the J call TRBJ1-3; TCRdb lists TRBD1, though no DNA is available to test this call. Germline assignment: CDR1 DFQATT and CDR2 SNEGSKA (reference sequence). The CDR3 is made up of 15 amino acids.

Here the CDR3 reads CASSLSTYYEQYF. The V and J genes are TRBV12-3 or TRBV12-4 and TRBJ2-7. The CDR3 contains 13 residues.

The V gene is TRBV24-1, the J gene TRBJ1-2. The germline CDR1 and CDR2 sequences are KGHDR and SFDVKD. This CDR3 is 14 amino acids long. CDR3 sequence reads: CATSDPTRSYGYTF.

The chain recombines TRBV28 with TRBJ1-1; TCRdb's D call of TRBD1 is untestable without DNA. CDR3 length: 18 residues. Germline V gene data show CDR1 as MDHEN and CDR2 as SYDVKM. CDR3: CASSFRRDRIPRGEEAFF.

This chain joins TRBV12-5 and TRBJ2-5; TCRdb's D call, TRBD1, is unchecked because there is no DNA. Germline V gene data show CDR1 as LGHNT and CDR2 as FRNRAP. The CDR3 is 13 residues long. The CDR3 loop reads CASGLPKGETQYF.

V is TRBV29-1 and J is TRBJ1-3. Germline loops: CDR1 SQVTM, CDR2 ANQGSEA. The CDR3 totals 12 residues. CDR3 in amino acids: CSVKTDGNTIYF.

This rearrangement joins TRBV5-6 to TRBJ2-7. Looked up from germline, CDR1 is SGHDT and CDR2 is YYEEEE. The length of the CDR3 is 13 residues. The CDR3 sequence is CASSFAGPYEQYF. The whole variable domain, filled in from reference TRBV5-6 and TRBJ2-7, reads DAGVTQSPTHLIKTRGQQVTLRCSPKSGHDTVSWYQQALGQGPQFIFQYYEEEERQRGNFPDRFSGHQFPNYSSELNVNALLLGDSALYLCASSFAGPYEQYFGPGTRLTVT.

The rearrangement uses TRBV12-5 and TRBJ2-1; TCRdb designates TRBD2, a call that cannot be tested without DNA. Germline V gene data show CDR1 as LGHNT and CDR2 as FRNRAP. This CDR3 contains 14 residues. The CDR3 protein is CASLLGWVYNEQFF.

The chain joins TRBV27 to TRBJ1-3. Germline V gene data show CDR1 as MNHEY and CDR2 as SMNVEV (reference sequence). There are 15 residues in the CDR3. The CDR3: CASSPQRRTGNTIYF.

The V and J genes are TRBV6-5 and TRBJ1-3; TCRdb's assignment of TRBD1 cannot be checked, as there is no DNA. This CDR3 has 14 residues. The germline V gene has CDR1 MNHEY and CDR2 SVGAGI. CDR3 residues: CASSPGTAGNTIYF.

This chain uses TRBV20-1 with TRBJ2-3; as DNA is missing, the TRBD2 call by TCRdb cannot be tested. Germline V CDR1 and CDR2: DFQATT, SNEGSKA (reference sequence). The CDR3 length is 17 residues. CDR3 sequence reads: CSATLAGGLVRTDTQYF.

The V gene is TRBV7-9, the J gene TRBJ2-2. Looked up from germline, CDR1 is SEHNR and CDR2 is FQNEAQ (reference sequence). The length of the CDR3 is 12 residues. Here the CDR3 reads CASSLDQVELFF.

The chain uses TRBV20-1 and TRBJ2-5; the D call from TCRdb, TRBD1, cannot be confirmed without DNA. The CDR3 is made up of 15 amino acids. The germline V gene has CDR1 DFQATT and CDR2 SNEGSKA (reference sequence). Here the CDR3 reads CSATAPTGVSETQYF.

The rearrangement links TRBV7-2 to TRBJ2-7; TCRdb names TRBD1, which stays unverified in the absence of DNA. The germline V gene encodes CDR1 SGHTA and CDR2 FQGNSA. This CDR3 comprises 17 residues. The CDR3 loop reads CASSPSPGQGAGYEQYF. The full variable domain, completed using reference TRBV7-2 and TRBJ2-7, is GAGVSQSPSNKVTEKGKDVELRCDPISGHTALYWYRQSLGQGLEFLIYFQGNSAPDKSGLPSDRFSAERTGGSVSTLTIQRTQQEDSAVYLCASSPSPGQGAGYEQYFGPGTRLTVT.

This chain connects TRBV7-9 to TRBJ2-1. The CDR3 sequence is 14 residues long. In germline, CDR1 is SEHNR, CDR2 FQNEAQ (reference sequence). CDR3 in amino acids: CASSLGFYYNEQFF.

This rearrangement joins TRBV20-1 to TRBJ2-1; the D call of TRBD2 rests on TCRdb alone, since no DNA is present to check it. The CDR3 runs to 16 residues. Germline values: CDR1 DFQATT, CDR2 SNEGSKA (reference sequence). CDR3 sequence: CSARTSVKSSYNEQFF.

The chain couples TRBV20-1 to TRBJ1-5; with no DNA, the TCRdb D assignment of TRBD1 cannot be verified. Germline CDR1 is DFQATT and CDR2 is SNEGSKA (reference sequence). This CDR3 region has 13 residues. This CDR3 reads CSAAGGREQPQHF.

The chain has TRBV6-1 and TRBJ2-3. Looked up from germline, CDR1 is MNHNS and CDR2 is SASEGT. This CDR3 comprises 11 residues. CDR3 amino acids: CATQWGDTQYF.

The gene calls are TRBV11-1 and TRBJ2-5; no DNA is available, so the TRBD2 call from TCRdb remains unchecked. Germline V gene data show CDR1 as SGHAT and CDR2 as FQDESV (reference sequence). The CDR3 runs 16 residues. The CDR3 loop is CASRTSPAGGRETQYF.